This is a list of T cell receptor beta chains from one sample in a study of blood T cell repertoires in COVID-19. Clones were sequenced by immunoSEQ multiplex PCR, and TCRdb holds only the in-frame ones, with some missing. The sample has around 72,000 clones, over 75% seen once. The sequenced sample was peripheral blood. The source of these receptors is a man aged 50 to 60 with acute or convalescent COVID-19. The CDR3 runs from the conserved cysteine through the conserved F or W. D genes are given only for firm matches. The size field is filled for only some rows; it gives once, few, many or a size class.

abundance	j_gene	d_gene	v_gene	CDR3nt	CDR3aa
-	TRBJ2-6	TRBD1	TRBV18	TGTGCCAGCTCCCCCGGGACAGGGACCTCTGGGGCCAACGTCCTGACTTTC	CASSPGTGTSGANVLTF
-	TRBJ1-4	TRBD1	TRBV7-2	TGTGCCAGCAGCCAGCAGACAGGGTTAGGTGAAAAACTGTTTTTT	CASSQQTGLGEKLFF
-	TRBJ2-2	TRBD2	TRBV5-1	TGCGCCAGCAGAGGCGGGGGGGCCTCGGCCGGGGAGCTGTTTTTT	CASRGGGASAGELFF
few	TRBJ2-1	TRBD2	TRBV5-4	TGTGCCAGCAGCTTGGGCGGGGGGGCGTGGAATGAGCAGTTCTTC	CASSLGGGAWNEQFF
-	TRBJ2-5	-	TRBV7-2	TGTGCCAGCAGCACCGGGACAAAAAAAGAGACCCAGTACTTC	CASSTGTKKETQYF
-	TRBJ2-7	-	TRBV23-1	TGCGCCAGCAGTCAACATCCACGGGACAACTACGAGCAGTACTTC	CASSQHPRDNYEQYF
-	TRBJ2-7	-	TRBV5-6	TGTGCCAGCAGTAAGCCCTACGAGCAGTACTTC	CASSKPYEQYF
-	TRBJ2-2	-	TRBV27	TGTGCCAGCAGTTATACAGGGCCGAACACCGGGGAGCTGTTTTTT	CASSYTGPNTGELFF
-	TRBJ2-2	TRBD2	TRBV10-2	TGCGCCAGCAGCTCCGGGACTAGCGCGTCCACCGGGGAGCTGTTTTTT	CASSSGTSASTGELFF
-	TRBJ1-2	TRBD1	TRBV5-6	TGTGCCAGCAGCGTTGGACAGGGGAACTATGGCTACACCTTC	CASSVGQGNYGYTF
-	TRBJ2-3	TRBD1	TRBV6-6	TGTGCCAGCAGCTACGCTGATGGGCCCCGGGACAGCCACACAGATACGCAGTATTTT	CASSYADGPRDSHTDTQYF
-	TRBJ2-1	-	TRBV11-2	TGTGCCAGCAGCCCCAGGGTCTCCTACAATGAGCAGTTCTTC	CASSPRVSYNEQFF
-	TRBJ2-1	TRBD1	TRBV5-1	TGCGCCAGCAGCTCTCAGGGGGCGAGCGATGAGCAGTTCTTC	CASSSQGASDEQFF
-	TRBJ1-4	-	TRBV2	TGTGCCAGCAGGGACGGGACTCTAGGTGAAAAACTGTTTTTT	CASRDGTLGEKLFF
-	TRBJ2-3	-	TRBV7-2	TGTGCCAGCAGCTTGAATAGTTGGGATACGCAGTATTTT	CASSLNSWDTQYF